A single sample gave rise to the 24 T cell receptor beta chains below, sequenced in a study of OX40 agonist ivuxolimab in advanced cancers. Repertoires were generated with immunoSEQ multiplex PCR, while TCRdb's copy carries only in-frame clones and drops some. The sample lists under 80,000 clones; roughly 80% were seen once. This specimen consisted of CD4+ or CD8+ T cells sorted from blood, obtained in a trial of the OX40 agonist ivuxolimab. The receptors originated from an adult with an advanced solid tumor such as melanoma, head and neck, liver or kidney cancer.

The V gene is TRBV5-1, the J gene TRBJ2-5; 8 nucleotides agree with TRBD1. Germline-derived CDR1 and CDR2 are SGHRS and YFSETQ. The CDR3 is made up of 16 amino acids. Trimming took 7 bases from V and 10 from J; bases not matched to a gene: 21. The CDR3 is CASSTGDATLSTGQYF. In nucleotides, the CDR3 is TGCGCCAGCTCGACAGGGGACGCTACCCTGAGTACGGGCCAGTACTTC.

J is TRBJ2-7 and V is TRBV2, with 8 bases identical to TRBD1. CDR1 and CDR2 from the germline V gene are SNHLY and FYNNEI. The CDR3 spans 15 residues. The J segment lost 5 bases and the V segment lost 2 bases, leaving 8 bases of the junction unmatched. The CDR3 loop reads CASSEQGAGFNEQYF. CDR3 bases: TGTGCCAGCAGTGAACAGGGGGCAGGGTTCAACGAGCAGTACTTC.

The chain is built from TRBV30 and TRBJ1-1; TRBD1 matches 9 bases. The trim removed 6 bases at V and 1 base at J, leaving 3 bases unmatched. This CDR3 is 13 amino acids long. Germline CDR1 and CDR2: GTSNPN and SVGIG (reference sequence). The CDR3 region has the DNA TGTGCCTGTTACAGGGGGCAGAACACTGAAGCTTTCTTT. Protein product: CACYRGQNTEAFF.

The chain recombines TRBV11-2 with TRBJ1-4; D is unresolved. Germline CDR1 SGHAT, CDR2 FQNNGV. Between the trimmed V and J ends, which lost 1 base and 8 bases, there was a span of 14 bases. The CDR3 spans 15 residues. CDR3 bases: TGTGCCAGCAGCTTAGCAAAAAGGACCGGGGAAAAACTGTTTTTT. Translated: CASSLAKRTGEKLFF.

This chain links TRBV11-2 with TRBJ2-7; D gene uncertain. This CDR3 has 13 amino acids. The V end was cut by 5 bases, the J end by 0 bases, with 8 bases between. The germline gives CDR1 SGHAT, CDR2 FQNNGV. CDR3 sequence reads: CASSPRVSYEQYF. The CDR3 DNA reads as TGTGCCAGCAGCCCCCGGGTCTCCTACGAGCAGTACTTC.

The V and J genes are TRBV7-6 and TRBJ2-1, with TRBD2 matching over 14 bases. The trim removed 4 bases at V and 4 bases at J, leaving 9 bases unmatched. Germline assignment: CDR1 SGHVS and CDR2 FNYEAQ. CDR3 size: 18 residues. The CDR3: CASSSTSGGGRKYNEQFF. The CDR3 bases are TGTGCCAGCAGCTCGACTAGCGGGGGGGGCCGGAAATACAATGAGCAGTTCTTC.

This clone has only a few counts. The gene calls are TRBV5-6 and TRBJ1-4; 7 nucleotides line up with TRBD1. Looked up from germline, CDR1 is SGHDT and CDR2 is YYEEEE. With 3 bases clipped from V and 2 bases from J, the junction kept 7 bases outside the gene matches. This CDR3 comprises 16 residues. This CDR3 is CASSYKTGLTNEKLFF. The CDR3, as DNA: TGTGCCAGCAGCTACAAGACAGGGCTCACTAATGAAAAACTGTTTTTT.

This clone has just a few counts. The chain recombines TRBV27 with TRBJ1-3; D ambiguous. CDR1 and CDR2 from the germline V gene are MNHEY and SMNVEV (reference sequence). The ends were cut back, 6 bases at V and 0 bases at J, with 9 bases in the middle. The CDR3 is made up of 14 amino acids. The CDR3 spells CASSGLSSGNTIYF. CDR3 bases: TGTGCCAGCAGCGGACTGAGCTCTGGAAACACCATATATTTT.

The chain employs TRBV19 and TRBJ1-4; D perhaps matches TRBD1 (5 bases). Between the trimmed V and J ends, which lost 6 bases and 8 bases, there was a span of 22 bases. The CDR3 has 16 residues. Germline V gene sequence: CDR1 LNHDA, CDR2 SQIVND (reference sequence). The CDR3: CASSTKPGRKREKLFF. In nucleotides, the CDR3 is TGTGCCAGTAGCACGAAACCAGGGAGGAAGAGGGAAAAACTGTTTTTT.

This clone was seen many times. This specimen includes other DNA sequences encoding the same CDR3. The chain uses TRBV6-5 and TRBJ1-3; perhaps TRBD1 as D (5 bases). The V gene lost 5 bases and the J gene lost 3 bases, with 8 bases spanning the gap. Germline V CDR1 and CDR2: MNHEY, SVGAGI. This CDR3 region has 13 residues. CDR3 residues: CASSGDRGNTIYF. CDR3 in DNA: TGTGCCAGCAGTGGGGACCGTGGAAACACCATATATTTT.

The chain carries TRBV5-8 and TRBJ2-5; 7 bases agree with TRBD2. After removal of 6 bases from V and 1 base from J, the junction contained 0 bases not matched to a gene. The CDR3 extends over 12 amino acids. Germline V gene data show CDR1 as SGHTS and CDR2 as YDEGEE. The CDR3 DNA reads TGTGCCAGCACTAGCGGCCAAGAGACCCAGTACTTC. As protein: CASTSGQETQYF. The full variable domain, completed using reference TRBV5-8 and TRBJ2-5, is EAGVTQSPTHLIKTRGQQATLRCSPISGHTSVYWYQQALGLGLQFLLWYDEGEERNRGNFPPRFSGRQFPNYSSELNVNALELEDSALYLCASTSGQETQYFGPGTRLLVL.

This chain joins TRBV2 and TRBJ2-5; 7 nucleotides align to TRBD1. The V gene's germline CDR1 is SNHLY and CDR2 FYNNEI. The CDR3 consists of 14 residues. With V trimmed by 5 bases and J by 2 bases, 5 bases remained unmatched. The CDR3 spells CASSRDRGQETQYF. The CDR3 nucleotides are TGTGCCAGCAGTCGGGACAGAGGGCAAGAGACCCAGTACTTC.

The V and J genes are TRBV27 and TRBJ2-7, with D perhaps matching TRBD2 (6 bases). V was trimmed by 7 bases and J by 1 base, leaving 20 bases between them. Germline V gene sequence: CDR1 MNHEY, CDR2 SMNVEV (reference sequence). The CDR3 contains 16 residues. CDR3 sequence reads: CASKTTRGTNSYEQYF. CDR3 nucleotides: TGTGCCAGCAAAACCACCCGGGGGACGAATTCCTACGAGCAGTACTTC.

This chain links TRBV28 with TRBJ1-1; D gene uncertain. V gave up 10 bases and J gave up 1 base, with 19 bases separating them. The germline gives CDR1 MDHEN, CDR2 SYDVKM. The CDR3 extends over 15 amino acids. In DNA, the CDR3 is TGTGCCACCACGACGCAGTCCCGGTGGAACACTGAAGCTTTCTTT. This gives the protein CATTTQSRWNTEAFF.

The chain recombines TRBV6-1 with TRBJ2-7; D is uncertain. Germline assignment: CDR1 MNHNS and CDR2 SASEGT. Trimming removed 8 bases at V and 0 bases at J, with 11 bases between. The CDR3 is 13 amino acids. The CDR3 loop is CASGVELSYEQYF. The DNA of the CDR3 is TGTGCCAGCGGAGTAGAACTCTCCTACGAGCAGTACTTC.

Regarding this clone: The junction does not match germline at one end; this may be a read error. The chain combines TRBV18 with TRBJ1-5, with D possibly being TRBD1 (5 bases). Per germline, CDR1 KGHSH and CDR2 LQKENI. The CDR3 runs to 13 residues. The CDR3 spells CASSLSRKDTGNF. The CDR3 nucleotides are TGTGCCAGCTCACTCTCCCGGAAGGACACAGGAAATTTT.

V is TRBV27 and J is TRBJ1-6, with 9 bases aligning to TRBD1. Germline-derived CDR1 and CDR2 are MNHEY and SMNVEV (reference sequence). V dropped 8 bases and J dropped 6; count of bases not matched to a gene: 2. CDR3 length: 13 residues. The CDR3 spells CASGTGLNSPLHF. The DNA for the CDR3 is TGTGCCAGCGGGACAGGGCTTAATTCACCCCTCCACTTT.

In the case of this clone: At one of its ends the junction is not consistent with the germline gene, which may arise from a read error. This same CDR3 is encoded by further DNA sequences in the sample. J is TRBJ1-1 and V is TRBV5-1, with D unresolved. This CDR3 comprises 13 residues. The germline gives CDR1 SGHRS, CDR2 YFSETQ. The CDR3 nucleotides are TGCGCCAGCAGCTTGGAAAGTTACACCGAAGCTTTCTTT. Translating it yields CASSLESYTEAFF.

The chain carries TRBV30 and TRBJ2-3; 13 bases line up with TRBD2. The length of the CDR3 is 16 residues. J lost 8 bases, V lost 4 bases, and 12 bases had no gene match. Germline V CDR1 and CDR2: GTSNPN, SVGIG (reference sequence). CDR3: CAWTAGLAGARGTQYF. The DNA of the CDR3 is TGTGCCTGGACTGCTGGACTAGCGGGGGCCCGGGGTACGCAGTATTTT. The full variable domain, with the rest looked up from reference TRBV30 and TRBJ2-3, is SQTIHQWPATLVQPVGSPLSLECTVEGTSNPNLYWYRQAAGRGLQLLFYSVGIGQISSEVPQNLSASRPQDRQFILSSKKLLLSDSGFYLCAWTAGLAGARGTQYFGPGTRLTVL.

This clone appeared once. The chain employs TRBV7-9 and TRBJ2-3; 8 bases are shared with TRBD1. Germline lookup yields CDR1 SEHNR and CDR2 FQNEAQ (reference sequence). CDR3 length: 16 amino acids. V was pared by 4 bases and J by 1 base, with 7 bases of the junction left unmatched. The CDR3 sequence: CASSSPLDRGTDTQYF. The CDR3 DNA is TGTGCCAGCAGCTCGCCCCTGGACAGGGGCACAGATACGCAGTATTTT.

CDR3 nucleotides: TGTGCCAGCAGCCTTGGGACGTACAGGGACGGCTACACCTTC. This translates into CASSLGTYRDGYTF. The chain combines TRBV2 with TRBJ1-2, with D maybe TRBD1 (6 bases). CDR1 and CDR2 (germline): SNHLY, FYNNEI. V was cut by 6 bases and J by 8 bases, with 19 bases left in between. CDR3 size: 14 residues.

The chain links TRBV5-1 to TRBJ2-2; 7 bases line up with TRBD1. This CDR3 has 15 amino acids. The trim removed 6 bases at V and 5 bases at J, leaving 10 bases unmatched. The V gene's germline CDR1 is SGHRS and CDR2 YFSETQ. The CDR3: CASKGQVTLTGELFF. CDR3 sequence (DNA): TGCGCCAGCAAAGGACAGGTGACTCTTACCGGGGAGCTGTTTTTT.

This clone appeared a few times. The CDR3 protein is CASSAGGDQETQYF. The DNA for the CDR3 is TGCGCCAGCAGCGCCGGTGGGGACCAAGAGACCCAGTACTTC. The chain joins TRBV5-1 to TRBJ2-5; D uncertain. There are 14 residues in the CDR3. CDR1 and CDR2 from the germline V gene are SGHRS and YFSETQ. Trimming cost V 4 bases and J 0 bases, with 10 bases left between them.

This chain connects TRBV6-1 to TRBJ2-3; D gene uncertain. V was clipped by 4 bases and J by 1 base, with 6 bases between them. CDR3 length: 13 residues. Per germline, CDR1 MNHNS and CDR2 SASEGT. The CDR3 sequence: CASSADGTDTQYF. The CDR3 DNA follows: TGTGCCAGCAGTGCGGACGGCACAGATACGCAGTATTTT.